This T cell receptor (beta chain) was retrieved from a study of shared clonotypes between healthy human individuals. For the study at large: CD4 naive and memory got three plates each, CD8 naive two, CD8 memory one.

Study outcomes and limitations: Around 5.4% of naive CD4 clonotypes were common to several donors. The study found lower generation probabilities in non-shared clonotypes than in those shared by all four donors.

Of note for this clone: The antigen is undetermined.

Terminally differentiated effector memory CD45RA+ cells were excluded by CCR7 positive selection of CD45RO-negative cells. Produced via immunoSEQ multiplex PCR; TCRdb's table is partial and in-frame only. The table lists roughly 1,800,000 clones, about 95% of them singletons. CDR1 WNHNN and CDR2 SYGVQD come from the germline V gene (reference sequence). CDR3 size: 15 residues. V was cut by 0 bases and J by 3 bases, with 11 bases left in between. The sample comprised naive CD8+ T cells sorted from blood. This TCR came from a man younger than 30 in good health. The chain employs TRBV10-1 and TRBJ1-1; D is unresolved. The CDR3 sequence: CASSESEGRDTEAFF. CDR3 bases: TGCGCCAGCAGTGAGTCGGAAGGAAGGGACACTGAAGCTTTCTTT.